This is a list of T cell receptor beta chains from one sample in a study of blood T cell repertoires in COVID-19. The method was immunoSEQ multiplex PCR; TCRdb's version includes in-frame clones alone and lacks a portion of them. The profile shows 250,000 to 350,000 clones, under 90% of them singletons. Material: peripheral blood. The receptors here all came from a middle-aged woman who had recovered from COVID-19. CDR3s include the opening cysteine and the closing phenylalanine or tryptophan. The D gene is left open where the match is weak. Clone size is given for some rows only: seen once, a few or many times, or a class if the clone is expanded.

clone_size: -
d_call: TRBD2
j_call: TRBJ2-2
v_call: TRBV12-5
cdr3_aa: CASGLSPGLAGTTGELFF
cdr3_nt: TGTGCTAGTGGTTTGTCACCGGGACTAGCGGGAACAACCGGGGAGCTGTTTTTT

clone_size: -
d_call: TRBD2
j_call: TRBJ2-5
v_call: TRBV18
cdr3_aa: CASSPETPSGTKETQYF
cdr3_nt: TGTGCCAGCTCACCCGAAACCCCTAGCGGGACTAAAGAGACCCAGTACTTC

clone_size: -
d_call: -
j_call: TRBJ2-4
v_call: TRBV6-5
cdr3_aa: CASSYSTAGAKNIQYF
cdr3_nt: TGTGCCAGCAGTTACTCGACGGCAGGAGCCAAAAACATTCAGTACTTC

clone_size: -
d_call: TRBD1
j_call: TRBJ2-2
v_call: TRBV7-6
cdr3_aa: CASSLIGAGQVNTGELFF
cdr3_nt: TGTGCCAGCAGCTTGATTGGGGCAGGACAGGTCAACACCGGGGAGCTGTTTTTT

clone_size: -
d_call: TRBD1
j_call: TRBJ2-3
v_call: TRBV11-3
cdr3_aa: CASSSTKTKGQGWDTQYF
cdr3_nt: TGTGCCAGCAGCTCGACGAAAACAAAGGGACAGGGGTGGGATACGCAGTATTTT

clone_size: once
d_call: -
j_call: TRBJ1-2
v_call: TRBV19
cdr3_aa: CATASGEANYGYTF
cdr3_nt: TGTGCCACCGCGTCGGGGGAGGCTAACTATGGCTACACCTTC

clone_size: -
d_call: TRBD2
j_call: TRBJ2-5
v_call: TRBV4-1
cdr3_aa: CASSQRGASGAQETQYF
cdr3_nt: TGCGCCAGCAGCCAACGGGGGGCTAGCGGGGCCCAAGAGACCCAGTACTTC

clone_size: -
d_call: -
j_call: TRBJ1-1
v_call: TRBV5-3
cdr3_aa: CARSLLETEAFF
cdr3_nt: TGTGCCAGAAGCTTGTTGGAGACTGAAGCTTTCTTT

clone_size: -
d_call: -
j_call: TRBJ1-6
v_call: TRBV18
cdr3_aa: CASSPQGRYSPLHF
cdr3_nt: TGTGCCAGCTCACCGCAGGGGAGATATTCACCCCTCCACTTT

clone_size: -
d_call: -
j_call: TRBJ1-1
v_call: TRBV19
cdr3_aa: CATSTAMNTEAFF
cdr3_nt: TGTGCCACCTCGACAGCCATGAACACTGAAGCTTTCTTT

clone_size: -
d_call: -
j_call: TRBJ2-7
v_call: TRBV28
cdr3_aa: CASSLSGWGGYEQYF
cdr3_nt: TGTGCCAGCAGTTTATCAGGTTGGGGCGGCTACGAGCAGTACTTC

clone_size: -
d_call: TRBD2
j_call: TRBJ2-1
v_call: TRBV11-3
cdr3_aa: CASSLSLLAGGDEQFF
cdr3_nt: TGTGCCAGCAGCTTAAGTCTCCTAGCGGGAGGGGATGAGCAGTTCTTC

clone_size: -
d_call: TRBD1
j_call: TRBJ1-2
v_call: TRBV7-8
cdr3_aa: CASSLEAGQGAANYGYTF
cdr3_nt: TGTGCCAGCAGCTTAGAAGCGGGACAGGGGGCAGCTAACTATGGCTACACCTTC

clone_size: -
d_call: TRBD1
j_call: TRBJ2-7
v_call: TRBV11-3
cdr3_aa: CASSKGQGAYEQYF
cdr3_nt: TGTGCCAGCAGCAAAGGACAGGGGGCCTACGAGCAGTACTTC

clone_size: -
d_call: -
j_call: TRBJ1-4
v_call: TRBV11-2
cdr3_aa: CASSFGQGGNEKLFF
cdr3_nt: TGTGCCAGCAGCTTCGGGCAGGGAGGTAATGAAAAACTGTTTTTT

clone_size: few
d_call: -
j_call: TRBJ1-1
v_call: TRBV9
cdr3_aa: CASSVAGNTEAFF
cdr3_nt: TGTGCCAGCAGCGTTGCAGGGAACACTGAAGCTTTCTTT

clone_size: -
d_call: -
j_call: TRBJ2-7
v_call: TRBV12-3/TRBV12-4
cdr3_aa: CASSTGSYYEQYF
cdr3_nt: TGTGCCAGCAGTACCGGGAGTTACTACGAGCAGTACTTC

clone_size: -
d_call: TRBD2
j_call: TRBJ2-1
v_call: TRBV27
cdr3_aa: CASSLSAASGRGNEQFF
cdr3_nt: TGTGCCAGCAGTTTATCCGCCGCTAGCGGGAGGGGGAATGAGCAGTTCTTC

clone_size: -
d_call: TRBD1
j_call: TRBJ1-1
v_call: TRBV15
cdr3_aa: CATSRRSGQGTTEAFF
cdr3_nt: TGTGCCACCAGCAGACGGTCGGGACAGGGAACCACTGAAGCTTTCTTT

clone_size: -
d_call: -
j_call: TRBJ2-7
v_call: TRBV10-1
cdr3_aa: CASSPGVGEQYF
cdr3_nt: TGCGCCAGCAGCCCGGGGGTCGGGGAGCAGTACTTC

clone_size: -
d_call: TRBD1
j_call: TRBJ1-6
v_call: TRBV7-3
cdr3_aa: CASSLQQGSSPLHF
cdr3_nt: TGTGCCAGCAGCCTCCAACAGGGGAGTTCACCCCTCCACTTT

clone_size: -
d_call: TRBD1
j_call: TRBJ1-2
v_call: TRBV24-1
cdr3_aa: CATSDRGGQGTNYGYTF
cdr3_nt: TGTGCCACCAGTGATAGGGGGGGACAGGGGACTAACTATGGCTACACCTTC

clone_size: -
d_call: TRBD2
j_call: TRBJ2-3
v_call: TRBV19
cdr3_aa: CASRLTKYSGRAEDTQYF
cdr3_nt: TGTGCCAGTAGACTCACGAAATATAGCGGGAGGGCCGAAGATACGCAGTATTTT

clone_size: -
d_call: -
j_call: TRBJ2-5
v_call: TRBV7-7
cdr3_aa: CASSLSRVTPQYF
cdr3_nt: TGTGCTAGCAGCTTATCTAGAGTAACCCCCCAGTACTTC

clone_size: few
d_call: -
j_call: TRBJ1-1
v_call: TRBV7-3
cdr3_aa: CASSLYGGPNTEAFF
cdr3_nt: TGTGCCAGCAGCTTATATGGGGGCCCGAACACTGAAGCTTTCTTT

clone_size: once
d_call: -
j_call: TRBJ1-2
v_call: TRBV21-1
cdr3_aa: CASGQEDYGYTF
cdr3_nt: TGTGCCAGTGGACAGGAGGACTATGGCTACACCTTC

clone_size: -
d_call: TRBD1
j_call: TRBJ1-2
v_call: TRBV5-4
cdr3_aa: CASSLTQGGNYGYTF
cdr3_nt: TGTGCCAGCAGCTTGACACAGGGGGGTAACTATGGCTACACCTTC

clone_size: -
d_call: -
j_call: TRBJ2-7
v_call: TRBV29-1
cdr3_aa: CSAGTSFYEQYF
cdr3_nt: TGCAGCGCTGGGACTTCCTTCTACGAGCAGTACTTC

clone_size: -
d_call: TRBD1
j_call: TRBJ2-7
v_call: TRBV6-6
cdr3_aa: CASRPGQGVGEQYF
cdr3_nt: TGTGCCAGCAGGCCCGGACAGGGCGTGGGAGAGCAGTACTTC

clone_size: -
d_call: TRBD1
j_call: TRBJ2-1
v_call: TRBV6-1
cdr3_aa: CASSGGQGTDEQFF
cdr3_nt: TGTGCCAGCAGTGGGGGACAGGGGACCGATGAGCAGTTCTTC

clone_size: -
d_call: -
j_call: TRBJ2-3
v_call: TRBV30
cdr3_aa: CAWSVGSTDTQYF
cdr3_nt: TGTGCCTGGAGTGTTGGCAGCACAGATACGCAGTATTTT

clone_size: -
d_call: TRBD1
j_call: TRBJ1-5
v_call: TRBV6-5
cdr3_aa: CASTSDRGRPQHF
cdr3_nt: TGTGCCAGCACCTCGGACAGGGGACGACCCCAGCATTTT

clone_size: once
d_call: -
j_call: TRBJ2-3
v_call: TRBV29-1
cdr3_aa: CSVVATSTDTQYF
cdr3_nt: TGCAGCGTTGTGGCGACTAGCACAGATACGCAGTATTTT

clone_size: once
d_call: TRBD2
j_call: TRBJ2-3
v_call: TRBV7-9
cdr3_aa: CASSPRLAVDTQYF
cdr3_nt: TGTGCCAGCAGCCCCCGACTAGCTGTGGATACGCAGTATTTT

clone_size: -
d_call: TRBD1
j_call: TRBJ2-7
v_call: TRBV19
cdr3_aa: CASSPPGTGDEQYF
cdr3_nt: TGTGCCAGTAGTCCTCCCGGGACAGGGGACGAGCAGTACTTC

clone_size: -
d_call: TRBD2
j_call: TRBJ2-1
v_call: TRBV24-1
cdr3_aa: CATSALSGGLNNEQFF
cdr3_nt: TGTGCCACCAGTGCCCTGAGCGGGGGACTTAACAATGAGCAGTTCTTC

clone_size: -
d_call: -
j_call: TRBJ1-4
v_call: TRBV5-4
cdr3_aa: CASSLSDEKLFF
cdr3_nt: TGTGCCAGCAGCTTGAGCGATGAAAAACTGTTTTTT

clone_size: -
d_call: -
j_call: TRBJ2-5
v_call: TRBV7-2
cdr3_aa: CASSLLAEETQYF
cdr3_nt: TGTGCCAGCAGCTTATTAGCGGAAGAGACCCAGTACTTC

clone_size: -
d_call: -
j_call: TRBJ2-5
v_call: TRBV2
cdr3_aa: CASSAPPGGWETQYF
cdr3_nt: TGTGCCAGCAGCGCCCCCCCGGGGGGCTGGGAGACCCAGTACTTC

clone_size: -
d_call: -
j_call: TRBJ2-3
v_call: TRBV4-1
cdr3_aa: CASSQLKGDFGTDTQYF
cdr3_nt: TGCGCCAGCAGCCAGCTTAAGGGAGATTTTGGCACAGATACGCAGTATTTT

clone_size: -
d_call: TRBD1
j_call: TRBJ2-2
v_call: TRBV7-9
cdr3_aa: CASSRTGLDTGELFF
cdr3_nt: TGTGCCAGCAGTCGGACAGGGCTCGACACCGGGGAGCTGTTTTTT

clone_size: once
d_call: -
j_call: TRBJ2-3
v_call: TRBV7-2
cdr3_aa: CASSFGRASTDTQYF
cdr3_nt: TGTGCCAGCAGCTTTGGTAGAGCTAGCACAGATACGCAGTATTTT

clone_size: -
d_call: TRBD1
j_call: TRBJ2-7
v_call: TRBV2
cdr3_aa: CASSEQGQSPYEQYF
cdr3_nt: TGTGCCAGCAGTGAACAGGGACAGAGTCCCTACGAGCAGTACTTC

clone_size: few
d_call: -
j_call: TRBJ2-1
v_call: TRBV28
cdr3_aa: CASSSSGSEQFF
cdr3_nt: TGTGCCAGCAGTTCGAGTGGTAGCGAGCAGTTCTTC

clone_size: few
d_call: -
j_call: TRBJ2-5
v_call: TRBV7-9
cdr3_aa: CASSLQETQYF
cdr3_nt: TGTGCCAGCAGCCTCCAAGAGACCCAGTACTTC

clone_size: -
d_call: TRBD1
j_call: TRBJ1-4
v_call: TRBV9
cdr3_aa: CASSAQGDQNEKLFF
cdr3_nt: TGTGCCAGCAGCGCCCAGGGGGATCAGAATGAAAAACTGTTTTTT

clone_size: -
d_call: TRBD1
j_call: TRBJ1-2
v_call: TRBV10-3
cdr3_aa: CAISEPGTGGDYGYTF
cdr3_nt: TGTGCCATCAGTGAGCCAGGGACAGGGGGTGACTATGGCTACACCTTC

clone_size: few
d_call: -
j_call: TRBJ2-3
v_call: TRBV19
cdr3_aa: CASSITGDTQYF
cdr3_nt: TGTGCCAGTAGTATAACGGGAGATACGCAGTATTTT

clone_size: once
d_call: TRBD2
j_call: TRBJ2-1
v_call: TRBV6-5
cdr3_aa: CASSLGLAGVGNEQFF
cdr3_nt: TGTGCCAGCAGTTTGGGCCTAGCGGGAGTTGGCAATGAGCAGTTCTTC

clone_size: -
d_call: TRBD1
j_call: TRBJ1-4
v_call: TRBV9
cdr3_aa: CASSIRQGLANEKLFF
cdr3_nt: TGTGCCAGCAGCATCCGACAGGGTCTGGCTAATGAAAAACTGTTTTTT

clone_size: -
d_call: TRBD2
j_call: TRBJ2-5
v_call: TRBV5-1
cdr3_aa: CASSVGTSGQETQYF
cdr3_nt: TGCGCCAGCAGCGTCGGGACTAGCGGCCAAGAGACCCAGTACTTC

clone_size: once
d_call: TRBD2
j_call: TRBJ2-1
v_call: TRBV6-1
cdr3_aa: CASSERVAGGRGNEQFF
cdr3_nt: TGTGCCAGCAGTGAAAGGGTAGCGGGAGGGCGGGGCAATGAGCAGTTCTTC

clone_size: -
d_call: -
j_call: TRBJ1-2
v_call: TRBV6-5
cdr3_aa: CASSYTSEDGYTF
cdr3_nt: TGTGCCAGCAGTTACACCTCGGAGGATGGCTACACCTTC

clone_size: -
d_call: TRBD1
j_call: TRBJ2-5
v_call: TRBV7-8
cdr3_aa: CASSLSRQGAGQETQYF
cdr3_nt: TGTGCCAGCAGCCTCAGTCGACAGGGGGCAGGTCAAGAGACCCAGTACTTC

clone_size: many
d_call: TRBD2
j_call: TRBJ2-7
v_call: TRBV6-5
cdr3_aa: CASRPGLGLGEQYF
cdr3_nt: TGTGCCAGCAGACCAGGACTAGGACTCGGGGAGCAGTACTTC

clone_size: -
d_call: -
j_call: TRBJ2-3
v_call: TRBV4-1
cdr3_aa: CASSRRGRGTDTQYF
cdr3_nt: TGCGCCAGCAGCCGAAGGGGCAGGGGCACAGATACGCAGTATTTT

clone_size: -
d_call: TRBD2
j_call: TRBJ2-7
v_call: TRBV30
cdr3_aa: CAWTASGYEQYF
cdr3_nt: TGTGCCTGGACGGCTAGCGGATACGAGCAGTACTTC